This T cell receptor (beta chain) was obtained from a study of T-cell reconstitution after alpha-beta-depleted transplantation in children. A remark on this clonotype: What it recognizes is unknown.

General study results and limits: Expanded clones from the graft, numbering several hundred, reportedly supplied alpha-beta T cells about two months after transplant.

The CDR3 has 14 residues. V shed 4 bases and J shed 5 bases, with 11 bases lying between them. Germline V lookup: CDR1 LGHNA, CDR2 YSLEER. Unique molecular identifiers featured in how the TCRbeta library was prepared. TCRdb reanalysed the PCR reads using MiXCR and keeps one entry per CDR3 protein. The sample lists 500,000 to 750,000 distinct CDR3 sequences; 10% to 15% were seen once. This receptor was taken from a male patient younger than 18 who had a stem cell transplant for acute myeloid leukemia, so the T cells may come from the graft donor. The sample was PBMCs, mostly from graft donor cells, taken 360 days after TCRalphabeta/CD19-depleted stem cell transplant. This sequence joins TRBV4-3 and TRBJ2-2; no firm D call. CDR3 nucleotides: TGCGCCAGCAGCCGATTTACGCTGACCGGGGAGCTGTTTTTT. Translated: CASSRFTLTGELFF.